What follows are 31 T cell receptor beta chains derived from one specimen sequenced in a study of blood T cell repertoires in COVID-19. Using immunoSEQ multiplex PCR, the repertoire was profiled, and TCRdb retains in-frame clones only, with some absent. The data contain some 300,000 clones, around 88% of them seen just once; the ten biggest clones take up approximately 6.6%. The sequenced sample consisted of peripheral blood. These receptors were taken from a woman in her twenties or thirties who had recovered from COVID-19.

The chain has TRBV5-1 and TRBJ2-5; no definite D call. This CDR3 has 15 residues. Trimming left V 5 bases short and J 1 base short, with 15 bases between. Germline CDR1 SGHRS, CDR2 YFSETQ. CDR3 sequence: CASRRRGQAQETQYF. CDR3 coding DNA: TGCGCCAGCAGAAGACGTGGGCAGGCCCAAGAGACCCAGTACTTC. Looking up the rest from reference TRBV5-1 and TRBJ2-5 gives the full variable domain: KAGVTQTPRYLIKTRGQQVTLSCSPISGHRSVSWYQQTPGQGLQFLFEYFSETQRNKGNFPGRFSGRQFSNSRSEMNVSTLELGDSALYLCASRRRGQAQETQYFGPGTRLLVL.

CDR3 sequence reads: CASAGAGGYNEQFF. CDR3 bases: TGTGCCTCCGCCGGGGCGGGGGGCTACAATGAGCAGTTCTTC. V is TRBV7-3 and J is TRBJ2-1, with TRBD2 matching 8 bases. This CDR3 is 14 amino acids long. J lost 3 bases, V lost 11 bases, and 9 bases had no gene match. Per germline, CDR1 SGHTA and CDR2 FQGTGA.

V and J are TRBV10-3 and TRBJ1-4; no definite D call. CDR1 and CDR2 (germline): ENHRY, SYGVKD. V shed 6 bases and J shed 2 bases, with 10 bases lying between them. CDR3 length: 14 residues. The CDR3 nucleotides are TGTGCCATCAGCCAGTCAGGCACTAATGAAAAACTGTTTTTT. This encodes CAISQSGTNEKLFF.

This clone was observed at least ten times. The chain employs TRBV6-5 and TRBJ1-2; TRBD1 agrees at 7 bases. This CDR3 is built from 14 residues. J gave up 7 bases and V 5 bases, and 10 bases lay outside the gene matches. CDR1 MNHEY and CDR2 SVGAGI come from the germline V gene. CDR3: CASSTEGGGSGYTF. The CDR3 coding sequence is TGTGCCAGCAGTACCGAAGGGGGCGGGTCTGGCTACACCTTC.

This clone has just one count. This chain uses TRBV2 with TRBJ2-5; the D gene is possibly TRBD1 (6 bases). V was pared by 5 bases and J by 5 bases, with 12 bases between. The CDR3 sequence is 13 residues long. The germline CDR1 and CDR2 sequences are SNHLY and FYNNEI. The CDR3 loop reads CASSSQGWETQYF. CDR3 nucleotides: TGTGCCAGCAGTTCACAGGGATGGGAGACCCAGTACTTC. Full variable domain (missing parts from reference TRBV2 and TRBJ2-5): EPEVTQTPSHQVTQMGQEVILRCVPISNHLYFYWYRQILGQKVEFLVSFYNNEISEKSEIFDDQFSVERPDGSNFTLKIRSTKLEDSAMYFCASSSQGWETQYFGPGTRLLVL.

CDR3 DNA: TGTGCCAGCAGTGACAACCGGGACAGGTGGTCAGATACGCAGTATTTT. This gives the protein CASSDNRDRWSDTQYF. V usage is TRBV6-2 or TRBV6-3 and J usage is TRBJ2-3, with TRBD1 matching over 8 bases. The ends lost 5 bases at V and 4 bases at J; junction bases unmatched: 11. The CDR3 has 16 residues. Germline V CDR1 and CDR2: MNHEY, SVGEGT.

The chain has TRBV30 and TRBJ1-2; possibly TRBD1 for D (6 bases). V lost 3 bases, J lost 7 bases, and 12 bases lay in between. The CDR3 extends over 12 amino acids. Germline V CDR1 and CDR2: GTSNPN, SVGIG (reference sequence). The CDR3 reads CAWRKGGVGYTF. CDR3 coding DNA: TGTGCCTGGAGGAAAGGGGGGGTTGGCTACACCTTC. Full variable domain (rest looked up from reference TRBV30 and TRBJ1-2): SQTIHQWPATLVQPVGSPLSLECTVEGTSNPNLYWYRQAAGRGLQLLFYSVGIGQISSEVPQNLSASRPQDRQFILSSKKLLLSDSGFYLCAWRKGGVGYTFGSGTRLTVV.

J is TRBJ2-1 and V is TRBV11-2, with 8 bases fitting TRBD1. Unmatched junction bases numbered 7, after V lost 4 bases and J lost 5 bases. CDR3 length equals 15 residues. Germline V lookup: CDR1 SGHAT, CDR2 FQNNGV. The CDR3 is CASSSPGQAHNEQFF. For the CDR3, the DNA is TGTGCCAGCAGCTCTCCGGGACAGGCCCACAATGAGCAGTTCTTC. Full variable domain (missing parts from reference TRBV11-2 and TRBJ2-1): EAGVAQSPRYKIIEKRQSVAFWCNPISGHATLYWYQQILGQGPKLLIQFQNNGVVDDSQLPKDRFSAERLKGVDSTLKIQPAKLEDSAVYLCASSSPGQAHNEQFFGPGTRLTVL.

This chain joins TRBV13 and TRBJ2-1; 9 positions agree with TRBD1. Germline CDR1 is PRHDT and CDR2 is FYEKMQ (reference sequence). With V trimmed by 5 bases and J by 2 bases, 7 bases remained unmatched. The CDR3 length is 16 residues. The CDR3 here is CASSTTGTGPYNEQFF. The CDR3 DNA sequence: TGTGCCAGCAGCACCACCGGGACAGGGCCCTACAATGAGCAGTTCTTC.

The chain couples TRBV19 to TRBJ2-3; 11 bases map to TRBD2. CDR1 and CDR2 (germline): LNHDA, SQIVND (reference sequence). The V segment lost 5 bases and the J segment 5 bases; nucleotides outside the gene matches: 6. The CDR3 covers 15 residues. CDR3 sequence: CASSPTSGVGDTQYF. The CDR3 bases are TGTGCCAGTAGTCCGACTAGCGGGGTGGGAGATACGCAGTATTTT.

V usage is TRBV5-4 and J usage is TRBJ1-4, with a weak D call TRBD1 (6 bases). Between the trimmed V and J ends, which lost 0 bases and 3 bases, there was a span of 9 bases. This CDR3 has 15 amino acids. Per the germline V gene, CDR1 is SGHNT and CDR2 is YYREEE (reference sequence). In DNA, the CDR3 is TGTGCCAGCAGCTTGGCACAGGGCGCTAATGAAAAACTGTTTTTT. As protein: CASSLAQGANEKLFF. Filled out from reference TRBV5-4 and TRBJ1-4, the complete variable domain reads ETGVTQSPTHLIKTRGQQVTLRCSSQSGHNTVSWYQQALGQGPQFIFQYYREEENGRGNFPPRFSGLQFPNYSSELNVNALELDDSALYLCASSLAQGANEKLFFGSGTQLSVL.

The chain recombines TRBV14 with TRBJ2-1; D remains unclear. This CDR3 contains 13 residues. Germline lookup yields CDR1 SGHDN and CDR2 FVKESK. The V and J ends lost 0 bases and 10 bases respectively, with 10 bases between them. The CDR3 DNA sequence: TGTGCCAGCAGCCAAGATCTAGGCGGAGAGCAGTTCTTC. It specifies CASSQDLGGEQFF.

The genes are TRBV5-1 and TRBJ1-1; possibly TRBD1 for D (5 bases). Germline V gives CDR1 SGHRS, CDR2 YFSETQ. Trimming shortened V by 2 bases and J by 2 bases, and 13 bases separated the two germline ends. There are 15 residues in the CDR3. The CDR3 DNA sequence: TGCGCCAGCAGCTTACTCGGGGGGGACAACACTGAAGCTTTCTTT. Translated, it gives CASSLLGGDNTEAFF.

This clone occurred a few times. The J gene is TRBJ1-6, the V gene TRBV5-5; unclear D gene. Germline V gene lookup returns CDR1 SGHKS and CDR2 YYEKEE (reference sequence). Trimming took 5 bases from V and 10 from J, leaving 19 bases between them. This CDR3 is built from 15 residues. In DNA, the CDR3 is TGTGCCAGCAGGCGCGTTGGGCCCGGAATGTCACCCCTCCACTTT. Protein: CASRRVGPGMSPLHF.

The chain has TRBV28 and TRBJ2-7; D unresolved. CDR1 is MDHEN and CDR2 is SYDVKM in the germline V gene. This CDR3 is built from 13 residues. Trimming removed 6 bases from V and 2 bases from J, with 11 bases in between. The CDR3 bases are TGTGCCAGCAGGCTCCCCCGGGCCTACGAGCAGTACTTC. Translation: CASRLPRAYEQYF.

The chain has TRBV4-1 and TRBJ1-2, with D perhaps TRBD1 (6 bases). Germline V gene data show CDR1 as MGHRA and CDR2 as YSYEKL. The CDR3 has 14 amino acids. V was trimmed by 0 bases and J by 6 bases, leaving 11 bases between them. The CDR3 DNA is TGCGCCAGCAGCCAAGACCACAGGGCTAATGGCTACACCTTC. This encodes CASSQDHRANGYTF.

This sequence joins TRBV18 and TRBJ2-7, with 12 bases fitting TRBD1. The CDR3 covers 15 residues. The trim removed 6 bases at V and 4 bases at J, leaving 7 bases unmatched. Germline CDR1 KGHSH, CDR2 LQKENI. The DNA for the CDR3 is TGTGCCAGCTCGCCCCGGGGACAGGGGGCATACGAGCAGTACTTC. This sequence encodes CASSPRGQGAYEQYF.

V usage is TRBV7-9 and J usage is TRBJ1-2; D is unclear. Germline V gene lookup returns CDR1 SEHNR and CDR2 FQNEAQ (reference sequence). The ends were cut back, 5 bases at V and 1 base at J, with 11 bases in the middle. The CDR3 runs to 14 residues. The CDR3 DNA follows: TGTGCCAGCAGCCCACGGGCGGGTAACTATGGCTACACCTTC. It translates to CASSPRAGNYGYTF.

The gene calls are TRBV7-9 and TRBJ2-5; 11 positions agree with TRBD2. V lost 4 bases to trimming and J lost 5 bases; unmatched junction nucleotides: 3. Germline loops: CDR1 SEHNR, CDR2 FQNEAQ (reference sequence). There are 14 residues in the CDR3. The CDR3 region is CASSSLAGGETQYF. The CDR3 coding sequence is TGTGCCAGCAGCTCGCTAGCGGGGGGCGAGACCCAGTACTTC.

The chain combines TRBV6-5 with TRBJ1-1, with D hard to call. Germline values: CDR1 MNHEY, CDR2 SVGAGI. The CDR3 runs to 15 residues. V lost 5 bases and J lost 0, with 13 bases in between. The CDR3 sequence: CASSPGGSLNTEAFF. The DNA for the CDR3 is TGTGCCAGCAGTCCGGGCGGGAGCCTGAACACTGAAGCTTTCTTT.

This clone has just one count. This chain connects TRBV28 to TRBJ1-2; TRBD1 matches 7 bases. Germline-derived CDR1 and CDR2 are MDHEN and SYDVKM. V lost 6 bases, J lost 5 bases, and 9 bases stayed unmatched. This CDR3 spans 14 amino acids. In nucleotides, the CDR3 is TGTGCCAGCAGACCCGACAGGGCGGCTTATGGCTACACCTTC. Translated, it gives CASRPDRAAYGYTF.

The V and J genes are TRBV10-2 and TRBJ2-1; 8 nucleotides line up with TRBD1. Germline CDR1 reads WSHSY; CDR2 reads SAAADI. V was clipped by 5 bases and J by 6 bases; unmatched bases: 9. CDR3 length equals 15 residues. CDR3 coding DNA: TGCGCCAGCAGTAGGAACAGGGGGGAAGGCAATGAGCAGTTCTTC. This codes for CASSRNRGEGNEQFF.

The chain uses TRBV5-1 and TRBJ1-6; D gene uncertain. Germline values: CDR1 SGHRS, CDR2 YFSETQ. The CDR3 is made up of 15 amino acids. Trimming shortened V by 0 bases and J by 3 bases, and 7 bases separated the two germline ends. CDR3 loop: CASSLGGSYNSPLHF. CDR3 DNA: TGCGCCAGCAGCTTGGGAGGGAGCTATAATTCACCCCTCCACTTT.

J is TRBJ1-2 and V is TRBV2, with TRBD1 identical over 8 bases. V was pared by 5 bases and J by 3 bases, with 5 bases of the junction left unmatched. The germline V gene encodes CDR1 SNHLY and CDR2 FYNNEI. This CDR3 region has 14 residues. CDR3 DNA sequence: TGTGCCAGCAGTCGATTGACAGGGGACTATGGCTACACCTTC. Amino acids: CASSRLTGDYGYTF.

The chain couples TRBV19 to TRBJ2-1; D is unclear. V was shortened by 1 base and J by 9 bases, with 10 bases between the two germline ends. CDR3 size: 13 residues. Germline assignment: CDR1 LNHDA and CDR2 SQIVND (reference sequence). The CDR3 region is CASSIVMRSEQFF. The DNA for the CDR3 is TGTGCCAGTAGTATAGTAATGAGGAGTGAGCAGTTCTTC.

The V and J genes are TRBV10-3 and TRBJ2-3; D is undetermined. V was pared by 5 bases and J by 3 bases, with 12 bases between. This CDR3 has 14 amino acids. The germline V gene has CDR1 ENHRY and CDR2 SYGVKD. CDR3 DNA: TGTGCCATCAGTAAAGTAGCCCCGACAGATACGCAGTATTTT. Its translation is CAISKVAPTDTQYF.

The chain recombines TRBV3-1 (or the pseudogene TRBV3-2) with TRBJ2-1; 12 nucleotides match TRBD2. The trim removed 5 bases at V and 2 bases at J, leaving 4 bases unmatched. The V gene's germline CDR1 is LGHDT and CDR2 YNNKEL (reference sequence). The CDR3 covers 16 residues. The CDR3 is CASSTRTSGTYNEQFF. The CDR3 DNA is TGTGCCAGCAGCACACGGACTAGCGGGACCTACAATGAGCAGTTCTTC.

The V call is TRBV11-3, the J call TRBJ1-1; TRBD1 matches 8 bases. Looked up from germline, CDR1 is SGHNT and CDR2 is YENEEA. The CDR3 covers 14 residues. V lost 5 bases and J lost 7; bases outside the gene matches: 9. CDR3 sequence: CASSPGGQGYEAFF. The CDR3 DNA is TGTGCCAGCAGCCCAGGAGGACAGGGATATGAAGCTTTCTTT.

The chain recombines TRBV6-2 or TRBV6-3 with TRBJ2-7; D not resolved. The CDR3 extends over 15 amino acids. Per the germline V gene, CDR1 is MNHEY and CDR2 is SVGEGT. V shed 5 bases and J shed 2 bases, with 16 bases lying between them. The DNA for the CDR3 is TGTGCCAGCAGTGCCGAGGTCGAACTCCCCTACGAGCAGTACTTC. Its protein product is CASSAEVELPYEQYF.

This clone has more than one count but fewer than ten. V usage is TRBV9 and J usage is TRBJ1-5; D is unresolved. CDR3 size: 14 residues. From germline, CDR1 is SGDLS and CDR2 YYNGEE. Trimming pared 1 base from V and 1 base from J, leaving 6 bases between. As DNA, the CDR3 is TGTGCCAGCAGCGTATTTGGCAGCAATCAGCCCCAGCATTTT. This encodes CASSVFGSNQPQHF.

This chain uses TRBV5-1 with TRBJ2-2, with D unresolved. The CDR3 spans 13 residues. Germline CDR1 reads SGHRS; CDR2 reads YFSETQ. The V end lost 4 bases, the J end lost 2 bases, and 6 bases lay between the germline ends. CDR3 DNA sequence: TGCGCCAGCAGCATAGCTAACACCGGGGAGCTGTTTTTT. Translated: CASSIANTGELFF. Complete variable domain (other parts from reference TRBV5-1 and TRBJ2-2): KAGVTQTPRYLIKTRGQQVTLSCSPISGHRSVSWYQQTPGQGLQFLFEYFSETQRNKGNFPGRFSGRQFSNSRSEMNVSTLELGDSALYLCASSIANTGELFFGEGSRLTVL.